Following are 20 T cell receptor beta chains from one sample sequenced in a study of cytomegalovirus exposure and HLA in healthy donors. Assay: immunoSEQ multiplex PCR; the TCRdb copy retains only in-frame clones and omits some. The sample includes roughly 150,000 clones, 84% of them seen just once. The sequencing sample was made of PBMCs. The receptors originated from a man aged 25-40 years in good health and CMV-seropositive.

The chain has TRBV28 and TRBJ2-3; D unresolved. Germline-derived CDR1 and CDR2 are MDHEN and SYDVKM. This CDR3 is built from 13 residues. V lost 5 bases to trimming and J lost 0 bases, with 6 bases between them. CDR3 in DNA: TGTGCCAGCAGTGAACGGAGCACAGATACGCAGTATTTT. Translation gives CASSERSTDTQYF.

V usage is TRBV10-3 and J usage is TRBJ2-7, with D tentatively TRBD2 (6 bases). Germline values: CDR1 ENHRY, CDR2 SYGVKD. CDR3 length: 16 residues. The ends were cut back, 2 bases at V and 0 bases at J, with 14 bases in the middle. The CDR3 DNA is TGTGCCATCAGTGAGCAAGGAGGGCTTAACTCCTACGAGCAGTACTTC. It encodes CAISEQGGLNSYEQYF.

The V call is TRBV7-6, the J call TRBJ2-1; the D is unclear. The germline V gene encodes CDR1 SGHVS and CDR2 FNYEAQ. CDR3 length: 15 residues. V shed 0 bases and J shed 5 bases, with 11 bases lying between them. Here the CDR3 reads CASSLAFNKNNEQFF. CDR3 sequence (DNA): TGTGCCAGCAGCTTAGCGTTTAACAAGAACAATGAGCAGTTCTTC.

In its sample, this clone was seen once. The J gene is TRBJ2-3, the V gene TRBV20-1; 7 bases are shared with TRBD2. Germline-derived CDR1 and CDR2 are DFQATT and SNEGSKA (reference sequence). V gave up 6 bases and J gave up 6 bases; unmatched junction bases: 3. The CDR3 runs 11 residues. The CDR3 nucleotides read TGCAGTGCGACGGGGGGTGATACGCAGTATTTT. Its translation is CSATGGDTQYF.

The CDR3 region is CASSPPTGPNQPQHF. Here the CDR3 DNA reads TGTGCCAGCAGCCCCCCCACAGGGCCCAATCAGCCCCAGCATTTT. This chain uses TRBV28 with TRBJ1-5, with D tentatively TRBD1 (6 bases). The CDR3 is 15 residues long. Trimming pared 6 bases from V and 3 bases from J, leaving 15 bases between. Germline assignment: CDR1 MDHEN and CDR2 SYDVKM.

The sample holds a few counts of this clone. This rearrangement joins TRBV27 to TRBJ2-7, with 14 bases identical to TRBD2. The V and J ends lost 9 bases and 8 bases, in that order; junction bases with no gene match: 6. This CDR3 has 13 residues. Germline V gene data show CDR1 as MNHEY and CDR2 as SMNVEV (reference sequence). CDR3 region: CASTGLAGAQQYF. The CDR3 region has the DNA TGTGCCAGTACGGGACTAGCGGGGGCCCAGCAGTACTTC.

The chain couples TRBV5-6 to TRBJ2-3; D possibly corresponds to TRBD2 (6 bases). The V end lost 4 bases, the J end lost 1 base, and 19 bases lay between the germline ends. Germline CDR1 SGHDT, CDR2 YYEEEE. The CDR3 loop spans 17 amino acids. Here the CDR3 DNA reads TGTGCCAGCAGCATGGGGTGGCGGGGCCGGGGCACAGATACGCAGTATTTT. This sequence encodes CASSMGWRGRGTDTQYF.

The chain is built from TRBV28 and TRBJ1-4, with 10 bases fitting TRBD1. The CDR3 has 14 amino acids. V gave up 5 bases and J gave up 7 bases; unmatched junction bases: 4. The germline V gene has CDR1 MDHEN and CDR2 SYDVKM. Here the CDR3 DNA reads TGTGCCAGCAGTGGGGACAGGGGTGCTGAAAAACTGTTTTTT. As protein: CASSGDRGAEKLFF.

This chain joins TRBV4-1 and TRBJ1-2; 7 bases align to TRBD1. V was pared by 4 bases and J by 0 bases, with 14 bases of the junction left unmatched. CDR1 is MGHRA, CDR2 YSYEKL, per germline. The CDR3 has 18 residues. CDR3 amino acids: CASSRTLGTDLTNYGYTF. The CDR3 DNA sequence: TGCGCCAGCAGCCGTACGCTCGGGACAGATCTAACTAACTATGGCTACACCTTC.

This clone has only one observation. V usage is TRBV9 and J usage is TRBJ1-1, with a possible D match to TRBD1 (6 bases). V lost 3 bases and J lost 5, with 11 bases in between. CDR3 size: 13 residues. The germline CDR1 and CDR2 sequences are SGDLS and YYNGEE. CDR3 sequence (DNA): TGTGCCAGCAGCGCAGGGGTTTGGACTGAAGCTTTCTTT. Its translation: CASSAGVWTEAFF.

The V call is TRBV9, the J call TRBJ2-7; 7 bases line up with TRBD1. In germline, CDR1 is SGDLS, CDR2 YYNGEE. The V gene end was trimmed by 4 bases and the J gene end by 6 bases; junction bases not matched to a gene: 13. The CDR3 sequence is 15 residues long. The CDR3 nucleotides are TGTGCCAGCAGCTTTCAGACAGGGTACGACGGCGAGCAGTACTTC. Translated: CASSFQTGYDGEQYF.

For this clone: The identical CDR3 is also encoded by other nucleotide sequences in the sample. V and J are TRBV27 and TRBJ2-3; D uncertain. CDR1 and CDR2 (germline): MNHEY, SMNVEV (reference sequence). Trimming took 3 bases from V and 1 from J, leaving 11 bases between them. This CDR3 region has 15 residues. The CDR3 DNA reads TGTGCCAGCAGTTTTCTAGTTGCGGGCACAGATACGCAGTATTTT. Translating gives CASSFLVAGTDTQYF.

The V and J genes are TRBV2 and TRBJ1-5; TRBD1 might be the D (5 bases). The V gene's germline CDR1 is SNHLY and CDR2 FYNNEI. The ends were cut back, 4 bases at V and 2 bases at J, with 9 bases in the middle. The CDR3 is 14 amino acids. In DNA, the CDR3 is TGTGCCAGCAGTGGTGTAGGGGGCAATCAGCCCCAGCATTTT. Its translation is CASSGVGGNQPQHF.

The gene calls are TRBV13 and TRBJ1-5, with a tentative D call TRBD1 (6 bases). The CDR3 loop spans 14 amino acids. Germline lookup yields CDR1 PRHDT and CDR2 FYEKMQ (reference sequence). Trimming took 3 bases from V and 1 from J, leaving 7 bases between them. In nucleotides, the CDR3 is TGTGCCAGCAGCTTTACAGGGAGCAATCAGCCCCAGCATTTT. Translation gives CASSFTGSNQPQHF.

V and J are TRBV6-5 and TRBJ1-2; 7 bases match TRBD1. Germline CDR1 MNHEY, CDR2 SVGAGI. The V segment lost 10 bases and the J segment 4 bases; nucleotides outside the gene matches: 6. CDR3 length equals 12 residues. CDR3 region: CATRRGLYGYTF. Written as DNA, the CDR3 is TGTGCCACCCGGAGGGGGCTCTATGGCTACACCTTC.

CDR3 amino acids: CASSESRHIGGFRDGYTF. In DNA, the CDR3 is TGCGCCAGCAGTGAGTCACGACACATTGGGGGGTTTCGGGATGGCTACACCTTC. The rearrangement joins TRBV10-1 to TRBJ1-2, with a weak D call TRBD1 (5 bases). The CDR3 totals 18 residues. V was cut by 0 bases and J by 6 bases, with 23 bases left in between. The germline V gene encodes CDR1 WNHNN and CDR2 SYGVQD (reference sequence).

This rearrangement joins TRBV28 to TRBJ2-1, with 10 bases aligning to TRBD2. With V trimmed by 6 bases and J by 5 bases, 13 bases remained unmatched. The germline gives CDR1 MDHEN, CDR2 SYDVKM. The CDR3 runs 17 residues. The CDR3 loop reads CASRIYPAGGMDNEQFF. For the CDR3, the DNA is TGTGCCAGCAGAATATACCCAGCGGGAGGGATGGACAATGAGCAGTTCTTC.

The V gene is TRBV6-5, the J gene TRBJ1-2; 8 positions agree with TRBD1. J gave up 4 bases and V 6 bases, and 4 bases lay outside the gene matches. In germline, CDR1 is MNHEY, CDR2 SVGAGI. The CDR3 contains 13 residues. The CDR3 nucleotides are TGTGCCAGCAGGGACAGGGAAGCCTATGGCTACACCTTC. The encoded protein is CASRDREAYGYTF.

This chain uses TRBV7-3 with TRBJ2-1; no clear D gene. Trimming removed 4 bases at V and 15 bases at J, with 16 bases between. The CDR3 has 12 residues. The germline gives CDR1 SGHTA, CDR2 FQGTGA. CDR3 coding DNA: TGTGCCAGCAGCTCCCAGGCCCTAAGGTTGTTCTTC. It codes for CASSSQALRLFF.

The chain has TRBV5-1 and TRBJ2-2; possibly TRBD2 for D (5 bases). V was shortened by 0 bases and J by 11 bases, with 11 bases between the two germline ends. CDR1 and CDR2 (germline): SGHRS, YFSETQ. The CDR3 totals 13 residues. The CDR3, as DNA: TGCGCCAGCAGCTTGGCCCGACGGGGAGAGCTGTTTTTT. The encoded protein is CASSLARRGELFF.